These T cell receptor beta chains were read from a single sample in a study of neurological immune-mediated disorders. MiXCR, run by TCRdb on the 5' RACE reads, gives a single entry per CDR3 protein. Of tens of thousands of distinct CDR3 sequences listed, around 4% are singletons. The sample consisted of PBMCs. These receptors all come from a man aged 45-65 years with multiple sclerosis. CDR3s include the opening cysteine and the closing phenylalanine or tryptophan. Fields, in order: CDR3 DNA, CDR3 protein, D gene, clone size, V gene, J gene. D genes are given only for firm matches. For some rows the clone size is stated as once, few or many, or as a class when expanded; others skip it.

CDR3 DNA: TGTGCCAGCAGCCTCGCGTCGGGTCTAAGATTATACACTGAAGCTTTCTTT
CDR3 protein: CASSLASGLRLYTEAFF
D gene: NA
clone size: many
V gene: TRBV3-1
J gene: TRBJ1-1

CDR3 DNA: TGTGCCAGCTCACGAGGAGGGAGCGTGACAACTAATGAAAAACTGTTTTTT
CDR3 protein: CASSRGGSVTTNEKLFF
D gene: NA
clone size: many
V gene: TRBV18
J gene: TRBJ1-4

CDR3 DNA: TGTGCCACCAGCAGAGGCGGACAGAGATACAATGAGCAGTTCTTC
CDR3 protein: CATSRGGQRYNEQFF
D gene: NA
clone size: many
V gene: TRBV15
J gene: TRBJ2-1

CDR3 DNA: TGTGCCAGCAGCTCGTGGGAGGGCACGACAGGGGTTGGCGAGCAGTACTTC
CDR3 protein: CASSSWEGTTGVGEQYF
D gene: NA
clone size: NA
V gene: TRBV7-6
J gene: TRBJ2-7

CDR3 DNA: TGTGCCAGCACCCTAGGGGGGGAGACCCAGTACTTC
CDR3 protein: CASTLGGETQYF
D gene: NA
clone size: few
V gene: TRBV7-8
J gene: TRBJ2-5

CDR3 DNA: TGTGCCAGCAGCCAAGATTCCGGGAGGAGTGTCTCCTACGAGCAGTACTTC
CDR3 protein: CASSQDSGRSVSYEQYF
D gene: TRBD2
clone size: many
V gene: TRBV4-2
J gene: TRBJ2-7

CDR3 DNA: TGTGCCAGCAGTTTTCTCCACAGGCCCGACACTGAAGCTTTCTTT
CDR3 protein: CASSFLHRPDTEAFF
D gene: NA
clone size: many
V gene: TRBV27
J gene: TRBJ1-1

CDR3 DNA: TGCAGTGCTAGAGTTCGGGAAACCGGAAACACCATATATTTT
CDR3 protein: CSARVRETGNTIYF
D gene: NA
clone size: many
V gene: TRBV20-1
J gene: TRBJ1-3

CDR3 DNA: TGCGCCAGCAGCTTGACGACAGTCCAGCCCCAGAATTTT
CDR3 protein: CASSLTTVQPQNF
D gene: NA
clone size: NA
V gene: TRBV5-1
J gene: TRBJ1-5

CDR3 DNA: TGTGCCAGCAGCTTGAGTTTTAGGTTTTCCTACAATGAGCAGTTCTTC
CDR3 protein: CASSLSFRFSYNEQFF
D gene: NA
clone size: many
V gene: TRBV5-5
J gene: TRBJ2-1

CDR3 DNA: TGTGCCAGCAGTTATGGTTGGGAGACCCAGTACTTC
CDR3 protein: CASSYGWETQYF
D gene: NA
clone size: many
V gene: TRBV6-2/TRBV6-3
J gene: TRBJ2-5

CDR3 DNA: TGCGCCAGCAGCTTAAGGGGGGTCGAGCAGTTCTTC
CDR3 protein: CASSLRGVEQFF
D gene: NA
clone size: few
V gene: TRBV5-1
J gene: TRBJ2-1

CDR3 DNA: TGCGCCAGCAGCCAAGATCACGGGGAGATTTACAATGAGCAGTTCTTC
CDR3 protein: CASSQDHGEIYNEQFF
D gene: NA
clone size: many
V gene: TRBV4-3
J gene: TRBJ2-1

CDR3 DNA: TGTGCCAGCAGCCCGACGGACAGGGTGCGGGAGACCCAGTACTTC
CDR3 protein: CASSPTDRVRETQYF
D gene: TRBD1
clone size: many
V gene: TRBV5-6
J gene: TRBJ2-5

CDR3 DNA: TGTGCCAGCAGCTCCAGGGTGGGGGAGCTGTTTTTT
CDR3 protein: CASSSRVGELFF
D gene: NA
clone size: many
V gene: TRBV7-9
J gene: TRBJ2-2

CDR3 DNA: TGTGCCAGCAGCTTGGATCCTAGCGGGTACTACGAGCAGTACTTC
CDR3 protein: CASSLDPSGYYEQYF
D gene: TRBD2
clone size: NA
V gene: TRBV5-4
J gene: TRBJ2-7

CDR3 DNA: TGTGCCAGCAGCCAAGATAGGGGGGGGGGCAGCCCGTATGGCTACACCTTC
CDR3 protein: CASSQDRGGGSPYGYTF
D gene: NA
clone size: once
V gene: TRBV4-2
J gene: TRBJ1-2

CDR3 DNA: TGTGCCAGCAGGACCCCTAGCGTTGACAATGAGCAGTTCTTC
CDR3 protein: CASRTPSVDNEQFF
D gene: NA
clone size: many
V gene: TRBV6-6
J gene: TRBJ2-1